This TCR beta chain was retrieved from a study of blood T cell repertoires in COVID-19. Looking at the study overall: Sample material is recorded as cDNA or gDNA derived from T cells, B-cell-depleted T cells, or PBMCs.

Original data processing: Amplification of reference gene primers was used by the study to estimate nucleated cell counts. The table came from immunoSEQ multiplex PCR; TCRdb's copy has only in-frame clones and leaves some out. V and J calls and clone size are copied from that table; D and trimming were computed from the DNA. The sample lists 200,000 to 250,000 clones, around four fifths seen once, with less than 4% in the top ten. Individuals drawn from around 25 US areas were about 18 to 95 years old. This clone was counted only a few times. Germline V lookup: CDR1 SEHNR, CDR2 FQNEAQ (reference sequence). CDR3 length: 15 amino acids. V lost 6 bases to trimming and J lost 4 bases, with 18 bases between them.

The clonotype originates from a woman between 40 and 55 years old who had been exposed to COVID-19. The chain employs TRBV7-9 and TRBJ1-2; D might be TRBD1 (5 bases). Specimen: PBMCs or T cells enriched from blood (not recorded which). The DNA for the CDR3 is TGTGCCAGCAGTCTCCCGGGAGGGGTGGGCTATGGCTACACCTTC. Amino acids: CASSLPGGVGYGYTF.